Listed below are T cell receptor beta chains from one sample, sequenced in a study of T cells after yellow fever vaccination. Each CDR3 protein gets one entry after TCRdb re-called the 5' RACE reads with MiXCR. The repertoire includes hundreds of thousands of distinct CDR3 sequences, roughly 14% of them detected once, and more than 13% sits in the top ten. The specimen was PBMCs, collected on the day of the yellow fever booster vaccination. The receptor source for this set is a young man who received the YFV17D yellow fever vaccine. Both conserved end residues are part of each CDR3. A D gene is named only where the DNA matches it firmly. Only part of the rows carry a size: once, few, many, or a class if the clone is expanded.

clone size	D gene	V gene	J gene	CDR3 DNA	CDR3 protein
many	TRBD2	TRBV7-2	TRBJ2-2	TGTGCCAGCAGCTTTACTAGCGGGAGTTCCTCCGGGGAGCTGTTTTTT	CASSFTSGSSSGELFF
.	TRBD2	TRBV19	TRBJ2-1	TGTGCCAGTTTGGGAGGACTAGCGGAATACAATGAGCAGTTCTTC	CASLGGLAEYNEQFF
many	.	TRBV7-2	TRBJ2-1	TGTGCCAGCAGCTTACGGAGGGACAATGAGCAGTTCTTC	CASSLRRDNEQFF
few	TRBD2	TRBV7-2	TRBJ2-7	TGTGCCAGCAGCTTAGTAAGTGGCGGGAGCTCATCCGAGCAGTACTTC	CASSLVSGGSSSEQYF
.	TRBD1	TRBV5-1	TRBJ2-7	TGCGCCAGCAGCACCACGGGACAGACCTACGAGCAGTACTTC	CASSTTGQTYEQYF
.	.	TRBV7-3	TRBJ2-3	TGTGCCAGCAGCCCCGGGCTAGCGCAAGGAACGGATACGCAGTATTTT	CASSPGLAQGTDTQYF
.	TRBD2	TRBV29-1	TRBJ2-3	TGCAGCGTTGAAAGAGCGGGAGGAAGGAGGGATACGCAGTATTTT	CSVERAGGRRDTQYF
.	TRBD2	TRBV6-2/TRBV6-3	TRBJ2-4	TGTGCCAGCAGGAGTAGCGGGAGTCGAGCCAAAAACATTCAGTACTTC	CASRSSGSRAKNIQYF
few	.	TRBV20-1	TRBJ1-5	TGCAGTGCTAGAGAAAGCCCTAGCAATCAGCCCCAGCATTTT	CSARESPSNQPQHF
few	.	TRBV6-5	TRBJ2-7	TGTGCCAGCAGTTACTCTAGACTAGTGTTTCCCTACGAGCAGTACTTC	CASSYSRLVFPYEQYF
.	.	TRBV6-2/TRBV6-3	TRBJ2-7	TGTGCCAGCACTTACTCCAGCGAGCAGTACTTC	CASTYSSEQYF